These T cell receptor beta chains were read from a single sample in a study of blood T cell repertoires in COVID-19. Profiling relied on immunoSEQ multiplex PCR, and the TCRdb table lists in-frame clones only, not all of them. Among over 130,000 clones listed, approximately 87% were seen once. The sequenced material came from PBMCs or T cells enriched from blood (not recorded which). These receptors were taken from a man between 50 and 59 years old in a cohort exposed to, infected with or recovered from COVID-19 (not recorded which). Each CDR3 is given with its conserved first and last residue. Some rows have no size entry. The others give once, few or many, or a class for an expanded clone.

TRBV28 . CASSTNPPTDTQYF
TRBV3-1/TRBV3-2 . CASSPGHTNSGNTIYF
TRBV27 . CASSLFGEMNTEAFF
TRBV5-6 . CASSPEEGPTYNEQFF
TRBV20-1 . CSASWAGNTEAFF
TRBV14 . CASSQGTATEAFF
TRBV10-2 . CASSESGGTSGTFGSDEQFF
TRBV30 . CAWSGRVAYNSPLHF
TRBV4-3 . CASSQDLGGGADTQCF
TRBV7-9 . CASSLVSQLNIQYF
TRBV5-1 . CASRIREETQYF
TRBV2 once CASRGGRYGNEQFF
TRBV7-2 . CASGRGSGNTIYF
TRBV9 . CASSVEDTGGTDTQYF
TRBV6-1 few CASSEGAGLFYEQYF
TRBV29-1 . CSVGVTYEQYF
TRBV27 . CASSLSPGQYTYNSPLHF
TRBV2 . CASKGGSYEQYF
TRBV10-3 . CAISESGAGANVLTF
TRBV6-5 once CASSYRGLPTETQYF
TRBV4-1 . CASSQDRGTSGRAGTKNIQYF
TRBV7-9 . CASSLGGPPYEQYF
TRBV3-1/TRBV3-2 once CASSQTGGGLSYEQYF
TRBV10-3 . CAISGTDSFYGYTF
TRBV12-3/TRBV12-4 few CASSLDRDYGYTF
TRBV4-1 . CASSHLSGKAYEQYF
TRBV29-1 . CSVEGRGTYEQYF
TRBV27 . CASSPGQGRNTIYF
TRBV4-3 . CASSQTSGDQYNEQFF
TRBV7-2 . CASSLGLAGVLEQFF
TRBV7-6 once CASSFRVREGADTQYF
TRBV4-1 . CASSQGPLFLKSGGVNEQFF
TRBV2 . CASSERVYEQYF
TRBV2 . CASGPQLISGNTIYF
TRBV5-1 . CASSLQGQANYGYTF
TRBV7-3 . CASSVTSTQPTEAFF
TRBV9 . CASSVDGGVSYGYTF
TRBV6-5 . CASSPRGSETQYF
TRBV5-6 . CASFTGGVTEAFF
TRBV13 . CASSPRTGYEQYF
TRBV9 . CASSAGQFNSPLHF
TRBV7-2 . CASSLGDRGRSPLHF
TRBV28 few CASWTAEVGGNQPQHF
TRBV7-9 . CASSPRGGLAGNQDTQYF
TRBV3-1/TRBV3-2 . CASSQGLEAFF
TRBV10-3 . CAISDPSNGQGDTEAFF
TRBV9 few CASSVAGGTSLLTGELFF
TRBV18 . CASSLRTGVSTDTQYF
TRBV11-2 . CASSLVQDTEAFF
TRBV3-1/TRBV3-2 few CASSRTGASPNYGYTF
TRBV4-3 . CASSQDHAAGGGVNEQFF
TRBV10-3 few CAISELRTGRGYTF
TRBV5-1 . CASSLASASGTDTQYF
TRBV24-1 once CATSDPGTNEQFF
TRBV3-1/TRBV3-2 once CASSPRVLWTEAFF
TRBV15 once CATSRDGSGYTF
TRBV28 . CATRQGGTGELFF
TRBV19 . CASSLARAELYNEQFF
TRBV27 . CASSSAGGNYGYTF
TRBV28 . CASSLSPEAGYQETQYF